These 4 T cell receptor beta chains were sequenced from one sample in a study of low-dose radiotherapy and immunotherapy resistance in tumors. Time point of the sample: before trial treatment. TRAV- and TRBV-specific primers primed first-strand cDNA, covering alpha and beta chains. TCRs were put through about 20 PCR cycles of amplification with Phusion. A constant-region primer and the V-primer adapter served as the primer pair. One entry per CDR3 protein results from TCRdb running MiXCR on the reads. The sample carries about 82,000 distinct CDR3 sequences, under 20% recorded once. Sequenced material: PBMCs, taken before treatment. The receptors originated from a male donor with prostate cancer.

In its sample, this clonotype was seen many times. The V gene is TRBV3-1, the J gene TRBJ1-2, with D possibly TRBD1 on 5 matching bases. Germline V gene sequence: CDR1 LGHDT, CDR2 YNNKEL (reference sequence). V was pared by 0 bases and J by 7 bases, with 9 bases between. This CDR3 is built from 13 residues. CDR3 DNA sequence: TGTGCCAGCAGCCAAGATCGCGGGACTGGCTACACCTTC. This sequence encodes CASSQDRGTGYTF.

This clonotype was observed many times. The V and J genes are TRBV6-2 or TRBV6-3 and TRBJ2-3, with D unclear. The CDR3 length is 15 residues. Germline V gene data show CDR1 as MNHEY and CDR2 as SVGEGT. Trimming took off 7 bases at V and 1 base at J, with 15 bases between the two ends. The CDR3 loop is CASTDLSKGTDTQYF. The DNA for the CDR3 is TGTGCCAGCACCGACCTTTCCAAAGGCACAGATACGCAGTATTTT.

This clonotype has a count of ten or more. The chain carries TRBV6-2 or TRBV6-3 and TRBJ1-2; D remains unclear. Germline lookup yields CDR1 MNHEY and CDR2 SVGEGT. CDR3 size: 14 residues. V lost 5 bases, J lost 4 bases, and 14 bases lay in between. CDR3 loop: CASSRPRFGYGYTF. DNA of the CDR3: TGTGCCAGCAGTCGACCCCGGTTTGGCTATGGCTACACCTTC.

This clonotype was seen repeatedly, ten times or more. The CDR3 here is CAIQRQDSYNEQFF. CDR3 sequence (DNA): TGTGCCATCCAAAGACAGGACTCCTACAATGAGCAGTTCTTC. This rearrangement joins TRBV7-9 to TRBJ2-1, with TRBD1 as a possible D gene (6 bases). The CDR3 extends over 14 amino acids. With 10 bases removed from V and 0 bases from J, the gap between germline ends came to 13 bases. The V gene's germline CDR1 is SEHNR and CDR2 FQNEAQ (reference sequence).